This T cell receptor (beta chain) appears in the sequencing data of a study of Graves' ophthalmopathy and Graves' hyperthyroidism. Regarding the study as a whole: Appearing in blood as well were most expanded thyroid clonotypes above 0.001 frequency. Progression of ophthalmopathy was predicted by the model with around 68% sensitivity and 72% to 85% specificity.

Notes on this clonotype: Antigen unknown.

The CDR3 consists of 14 residues. V was pared by 3 bases and J by 8 bases, with 13 bases between. Germline CDR1 reads SEHNR; CDR2 reads FQNEAQ (reference sequence). Diagnostic conclusions were grounded in clinical symptoms, serum thyroxine, TRAb, thyroid ultrasound and orbital computed tomography. RNA transcripts were the template, and TCR beta CDR3 regions were amplified from them. An opening RT-PCR round employed HTBI primers and preceded a second-round multiplex PCR. TCRdb independently ran MiXCR on the multiplex PCR reads; one entry per CDR3 protein. Found here are more than 1,000,000 distinct CDR3 sequences, roughly two fifths of them singletons; the top ten hold more than 9.5%.

Sequencing was carried out using peripheral blood or thyroid tissue (not recorded which). The source of this sequence is an adult man with Graves' hyperthyroidism. This chain connects TRBV7-9 to TRBJ1-4; a weak D match, TRBD1 (6 bases). DNA of the CDR3: TGTGCCAGCAGCTTGGGGGCAGGGCGAGAAAAACTGTTTTTT. Translated: CASSLGAGREKLFF.